This T cell receptor beta chain was retrieved from a study of blood T cell repertoires in COVID-19. Produced via immunoSEQ multiplex PCR; TCRdb's table is partial and in-frame only. The sample has more than 300,000 clones; roughly 90% are singletons. The junction had 3 bases not matched to a gene; V was cut back by 3 bases and J by 4 bases. The CDR3 consists of 15 residues. Germline values: CDR1 KGHSH, CDR2 LQKENI. Cohort 3 recovered donors had two negative PCRs, clearance, or symptom resolution. This clonotype originated in a woman in her thirties who had recovered from COVID-19. The chain employs TRBV18 and TRBJ2-6, with 7 bases identical to TRBD2. Sequenced sample: PBMCs or T cells enriched from blood (not recorded which). The CDR3 DNA reads as TGTGCCAGCTCACCTCGGGAGGTCGGGGCCAACGTCCTGACTTTC. The encoded protein is CASSPREVGANVLTF.